Each of the 30 T cell receptor beta chains below was sequenced from the same sample in a study of T cell responses to AZD1222 COVID-19 vaccine. The data were produced by immunoSEQ multiplex PCR, yet TCRdb's version contains in-frame clones alone and is incomplete. Among about 120,000 clones listed, approximately 85% were seen once. Sequencing was performed on peripheral blood, taken on day 0 of AZD1222 vaccination. The receptors derive from an adult in good health.

The rearrangement uses TRBV7-9 and TRBJ2-2, with TRBD2 matching 13 bases. Germline V gene data show CDR1 as SEHNR and CDR2 as FQNEAQ (reference sequence). The V gene end was trimmed by 4 bases and the J gene end by 6 bases; junction bases not matched to a gene: 11. The length of the CDR3 is 18 residues. CDR3 DNA: TGTGCCAGCAGCTCCCTTAGACTAGCGGGAGGAGAGGCCGGGGAGCTGTTTTTT. Its protein product is CASSSLRLAGGEAGELFF.

The gene calls are TRBV11-3 and TRBJ2-3, with 8 bases aligning to TRBD1. Germline CDR1 and CDR2: SGHNT and YENEEA. The V gene end was trimmed by 5 bases and the J gene end by 0 bases; junction bases not matched to a gene: 10. The CDR3 has 17 residues. The CDR3 region is CASSPRTGFGSTDTQYF. CDR3 nucleotides: TGTGCCAGCAGCCCCCGGACAGGGTTTGGGAGCACAGATACGCAGTATTTT.

The CDR3 DNA follows: TGTGCCAGCAGCTTATTCAGCAGGGGATCCTCCTACGAGCAGTACTTC. This sequence encodes CASSLFSRGSSYEQYF. V and J are TRBV11-2 and TRBJ2-7, with D maybe TRBD1 (6 bases). This CDR3 is 16 amino acids long. Trimming pared 2 bases from V and 0 bases from J, leaving 14 bases between. Germline lookup yields CDR1 SGHAT and CDR2 FQNNGV.

The gene calls are TRBV6-1 and TRBJ2-2, with 7 nucleotides matching TRBD1. Germline-derived CDR1 and CDR2 are MNHNS and SASEGT. V was pared by 4 bases and J by 1 base, with 6 bases of the junction left unmatched. This CDR3 has 16 residues. CDR3 residues: CASSVNRDRNTGELFF. In DNA, the CDR3 is TGTGCCAGCAGTGTAAACCGGGACAGGAACACCGGGGAGCTGTTTTTT.

V and J are TRBV18 and TRBJ1-2, with TRBD1 matching over 7 bases. The trim removed 0 bases at V and 4 bases at J, leaving 8 bases unmatched. Germline loops: CDR1 KGHSH, CDR2 LQKENI. The CDR3 loop spans 16 amino acids. The CDR3 nucleotides are TGTGCCAGCTCACCACCTACCGGGACAGAGGCCTATGGCTACACCTTC. This codes for CASSPPTGTEAYGYTF.

The chain recombines TRBV29-1 with TRBJ2-7; TRBD1 matches at 7 bases. The CDR3 consists of 14 residues. The germline V gene has CDR1 SQVTM and CDR2 ANQGSEA. V dropped 4 bases and J dropped 0; count of bases not matched to a gene: 6. For the CDR3, the DNA is TGCAGCGTTGTCTGGGACAGTTTCTCCTACGAGCAGTACTTC. It yields the protein CSVVWDSFSYEQYF.

V is TRBV12-3 or TRBV12-4 and J is TRBJ1-2; 8 bases align to TRBD1. CDR3 size: 13 residues. J gave up 4 bases and V 5 bases, and 3 bases lay outside the gene matches. The CDR3 protein is CASSGTGLYGYTF. CDR3 DNA sequence: TGTGCCAGCAGTGGGACAGGTCTCTATGGCTACACCTTC.

The gene calls are TRBV7-9 and TRBJ2-7, with D possibly matching TRBD1 (6 bases). This CDR3 region has 15 residues. V lost 5 bases, J lost 2 bases, and 16 bases lay in between. Germline V CDR1 and CDR2: SEHNR, FQNEAQ (reference sequence). CDR3 bases: TGTGCCAGCAGCCCCGGGCAGGGGTCCCCCTACGAGCAGTACTTC. Its protein product is CASSPGQGSPYEQYF.

V usage is TRBV9 and J usage is TRBJ2-2; 11 positions match TRBD2. CDR1 is SGDLS and CDR2 is YYNGEE in the germline V gene. V lost 3 bases, J lost 2 bases, and 3 bases stayed unmatched. This CDR3 contains 16 residues. CDR3 sequence reads: CASSATSGSNTGELFF. As DNA, the CDR3 is TGTGCCAGCAGCGCAACTAGCGGGAGTAACACCGGGGAGCTGTTTTTT. Full variable domain (rest looked up from reference TRBV9 and TRBJ2-2): DSGVTQTPKHLITATGQRVTLRCSPRSGDLSVYWYQQSLDQGLQFLIQYYNGEERAKGNILERFSAQQFPDLHSELNLSSLELGDSALYFCASSATSGSNTGELFFGEGSRLTVL.

The genes are TRBV27 and TRBJ2-3; D unresolved. Germline-derived CDR1 and CDR2 are MNHEY and SMNVEV (reference sequence). This CDR3 region has 17 residues. Trimming removed 2 bases from V and 4 bases from J, with 19 bases in between. The CDR3 loop is CASSLGRAPRMADTQYF. CDR3 sequence (DNA): TGTGCCAGCAGTTTAGGAAGGGCCCCCCGCATGGCAGATACGCAGTATTTT.

V gene TRBV7-6 combines with J gene TRBJ1-5, with D possibly TRBD1 on 5 matching bases. The CDR3 runs to 16 residues. V gave up 5 bases and J gave up 7 bases, with 21 bases separating them. CDR1 SGHVS and CDR2 FNYEAQ come from the germline V gene. The CDR3 DNA follows: TGTGCCAGCAGCCCGGAACCCGAAGGGGCGAGGCAGCCCCAGCATTTT. Amino acid sequence: CASSPEPEGARQPQHF.

This chain connects TRBV5-5 to TRBJ2-5, with TRBD1 matching over 9 bases. CDR1 SGHKS and CDR2 YYEKEE come from the germline V gene (reference sequence). V was clipped by 0 bases and J by 4 bases; unmatched bases: 1. The CDR3 runs to 14 residues. The CDR3 spells CASSLGQGGETQYF. For the CDR3, the DNA is TGTGCCAGCAGCTTGGGACAGGGGGGAGAGACCCAGTACTTC.

This sequence joins TRBV19 and TRBJ1-6, with 9 bases aligning to TRBD1. Per germline, CDR1 LNHDA and CDR2 SQIVND (reference sequence). The J segment lost 3 bases and the V segment lost 5 bases, leaving 2 bases of the junction unmatched. The CDR3 contains 15 residues. The CDR3 DNA reads TGTGCCAGTAGTCGACAGGGGGGCTATAATTCACCCCTCCACTTT. Its protein is CASSRQGGYNSPLHF.

Only one count was recorded for this clone. The chain combines TRBV7-2 with TRBJ1-3; D remains ambiguous. Trimming shortened V by 0 bases and J by 0 bases, and 3 bases separated the two germline ends. CDR3 length: 14 amino acids. Germline loops: CDR1 SGHTA, CDR2 FQGNSA. CDR3 in amino acids: CASSLALSGNTIYF. In nucleotides, the CDR3 is TGTGCCAGCAGCTTAGCCCTCTCTGGAAACACCATATATTTT.

This clone was seen a few times. V gene TRBV7-9 combines with J gene TRBJ1-1, with D perhaps matching TRBD1 (5 bases). Germline V lookup: CDR1 SEHNR, CDR2 FQNEAQ (reference sequence). Between the trimmed V and J ends, which lost 4 bases and 1 base, there was a span of 10 bases. There are 14 residues in the CDR3. This chain's CDR3 is CASSSQTGNTEAFF. CDR3 nucleotide sequence: TGTGCCAGCAGCTCCCAAACAGGGAACACTGAAGCTTTCTTT.

The chain links TRBV5-1 to TRBJ2-7; D may correspond to TRBD1 or TRBD2 (6 bases each). Trimming took 0 bases from V and 3 from J, leaving 13 bases between them. Germline CDR1 SGHRS, CDR2 YFSETQ. This CDR3 region has 15 residues. The CDR3 sequence: CASSLDGGPGYEQYF. In DNA form, the CDR3 reads TGCGCCAGCAGCTTGGACGGGGGCCCAGGCTACGAGCAGTACTTC.

The chain employs TRBV6-1 and TRBJ1-5, with 11 bases that match TRBD1. Germline V CDR1 and CDR2: MNHNS, SASEGT. With 0 bases clipped from V and 1 base from J, the junction kept 2 bases outside the gene matches. The CDR3 spans 17 residues. CDR3 loop: CASSEAWDRGSNQPQHF. The CDR3 DNA reads as TGTGCCAGCAGTGAAGCTTGGGACAGGGGGAGCAATCAGCCCCAGCATTTT.

The V and J genes are TRBV9 and TRBJ2-1; TRBD2 might be the D (5 bases). This CDR3 is built from 15 residues. Trimming cost V 0 bases and J 2 bases, with 9 bases left between them. The germline gives CDR1 SGDLS, CDR2 YYNGEE. CDR3 in DNA: TGTGCCAGCAGCGTAGACGAGCGGCCCTACAATGAGCAGTTCTTC. Encoded protein: CASSVDERPYNEQFF. Supplemented by reference TRBV9 and TRBJ2-1, the full variable domain reads DSGVTQTPKHLITATGQRVTLRCSPRSGDLSVYWYQQSLDQGLQFLIQYYNGEERAKGNILERFSAQQFPDLHSELNLSSLELGDSALYFCASSVDERPYNEQFFGPGTRLTVL.

The chain is built from TRBV4-2 and TRBJ2-7, with 7 bases identical to TRBD1. V trimming: 4 bases; J trimming: 0 bases; junction bases outside the gene matches: 6. The CDR3 sequence is 15 residues long. CDR1 is LGHNA, CDR2 YNFKEQ, per germline. CDR3 DNA: TGTGCCAGCAGCCTGGGGACAGACAGCTCCTACGAGCAGTACTTC. This encodes CASSLGTDSSYEQYF.

The chain carries TRBV6-5 and TRBJ2-7; 8 bases line up with TRBD1. Trimming took 6 bases from V and 1 from J; bases not matched to a gene: 5. This CDR3 is built from 14 residues. CDR1 is MNHEY, CDR2 SVGAGI, per germline. Here the CDR3 DNA reads TGTGCCAGCAGACCCCGACAGGGGTCCTACGAGCAGTACTTC. As protein: CASRPRQGSYEQYF.

The rearrangement joins TRBV6-6 to TRBJ2-3; a possible D gene is TRBD2 (6 bases). The V gene lost 5 bases and the J gene lost 2 bases, with 23 bases spanning the gap. The CDR3 runs to 18 residues. Germline values: CDR1 MNHNY, CDR2 SVGAGI (reference sequence). The CDR3 DNA follows: TGTGCCAGCAGTCCGCAATGGAGCGGGCTGACTCACACAGATACGCAGTATTTT. Its translation: CASSPQWSGLTHTDTQYF.

The chain joins TRBV6-6 to TRBJ2-3, with 7 bases matching TRBD2. Per germline, CDR1 MNHNY and CDR2 SVGAGI (reference sequence). V lost 8 bases, J lost 3 bases, and 11 bases stayed unmatched. The CDR3 is made up of 15 amino acids. CDR3 nucleotide sequence: TGTGCCAGCTGCCGGGCGGGAGTTGGTACAGATACGCAGTATTTT. It translates to CASCRAGVGTDTQYF.

CDR3 region: CASSLMGGSYEQYF. The CDR3 DNA reads as TGTGCCAGCAGCTTGATGGGGGGCTCCTACGAGCAGTACTTC. The chain couples TRBV5-4 to TRBJ2-7; a possible D gene is TRBD2 (6 bases). Germline CDR1 reads SGHNT; CDR2 reads YYREEE (reference sequence). The CDR3 runs 14 residues. V lost 1 base and J lost 0, with 8 bases in between.

This clone was seen once. J is TRBJ1-1 and V is TRBV7-9; D unresolved. Germline V gives CDR1 SEHNR, CDR2 FQNEAQ (reference sequence). Trimming removed 1 base at V and 0 bases at J, with 3 bases between. This CDR3 has 13 amino acids. The CDR3 is CASSLVVNTEAFF. In DNA form, the CDR3 reads TGTGCCAGCAGCTTAGTTGTGAACACTGAAGCTTTCTTT.

The chain links TRBV24-1 to TRBJ2-7; 8 bases map to TRBD1. The J segment lost 6 bases and the V segment lost 4 bases, leaving 7 bases of the junction unmatched. Germline V gene lookup returns CDR1 KGHDR and CDR2 SFDVKD. The CDR3 is 14 residues long. CDR3 DNA sequence: TGTGCCACCAGTGACCCCGGACAGGGTGTCGAGCAGTACTTC. Its translation is CATSDPGQGVEQYF.

The chain joins TRBV11-3 to TRBJ2-5; the match to TRBD1 covers 7 bases. V lost 5 bases, J lost 5 bases, and 8 bases stayed unmatched. In germline, CDR1 is SGHNT, CDR2 YENEEA. This CDR3 contains 14 residues. The CDR3 here is CASSTGQAGETQYF. The CDR3 region has the DNA TGTGCCAGCAGCACCGGACAGGCAGGCGAGACCCAGTACTTC.

The chain couples TRBV6-4 to TRBJ2-3; 7 nucleotides match TRBD2. The germline gives CDR1 MRHNA, CDR2 SNTAGT. This CDR3 contains 17 residues. Trimming took 0 bases from V and 0 from J; bases not matched to a gene: 6. The CDR3 coding sequence is TGTGCCAGCAGTGACTCGAACGGCGGGGGAAGCACAGATACGCAGTATTTT. It specifies CASSDSNGGGSTDTQYF.

The rearrangement uses TRBV24-1 and TRBJ2-2, with TRBD1 as a possible D gene (5 bases). Deletions cut 6 bases from V and 1 base from J, with 11 bases between. Germline V gene lookup returns CDR1 KGHDR and CDR2 SFDVKD. This CDR3 comprises 15 residues. CDR3 residues: CATSPSQVNTGELFF. In nucleotides, the CDR3 is TGTGCCACCAGTCCGTCACAGGTGAACACCGGGGAGCTGTTTTTT.

The chain has TRBV5-4 and TRBJ1-3; tentative D call: TRBD1 (5 bases). The ends were cut back, 0 bases at V and 2 bases at J, with 12 bases in the middle. CDR3 length equals 16 residues. Germline CDR1 and CDR2: SGHNT and YYREEE (reference sequence). The DNA of the CDR3 is TGTGCCAGCAGCTTGGATCCGAGGGGACCTGGAAACACCATATATTTT. Its translation: CASSLDPRGPGNTIYF.

This clone came up once. In the same sample, other DNA sequences code for this CDR3. The chain employs TRBV30 and TRBJ1-5; possible D gene TRBD1, 6 bases. Trimming left V 0 bases short and J 5 bases short, with 8 bases between. The CDR3 runs to 13 residues. CDR1 is GTSNPN, CDR2 SVGIG, per germline (reference sequence). The CDR3 sequence is CAWSVRGDQPQHF. In DNA, the CDR3 is TGTGCCTGGAGTGTAAGGGGGGATCAGCCCCAGCATTTT.